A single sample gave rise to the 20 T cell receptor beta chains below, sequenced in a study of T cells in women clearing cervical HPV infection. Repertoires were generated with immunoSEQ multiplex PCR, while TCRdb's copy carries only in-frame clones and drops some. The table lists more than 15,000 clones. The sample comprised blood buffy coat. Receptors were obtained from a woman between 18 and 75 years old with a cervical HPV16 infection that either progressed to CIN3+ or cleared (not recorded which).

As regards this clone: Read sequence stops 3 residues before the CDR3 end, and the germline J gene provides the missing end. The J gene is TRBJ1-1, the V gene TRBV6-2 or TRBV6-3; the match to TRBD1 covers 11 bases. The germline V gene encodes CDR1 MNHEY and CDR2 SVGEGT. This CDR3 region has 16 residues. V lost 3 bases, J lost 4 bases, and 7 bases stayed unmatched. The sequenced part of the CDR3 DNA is TGTGCCAGCAGTTATCACGGACAGGGGGCTTTCACTGAA. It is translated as CASSYHGQGAFTE. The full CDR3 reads CASSYHGQGAFTEAFF.

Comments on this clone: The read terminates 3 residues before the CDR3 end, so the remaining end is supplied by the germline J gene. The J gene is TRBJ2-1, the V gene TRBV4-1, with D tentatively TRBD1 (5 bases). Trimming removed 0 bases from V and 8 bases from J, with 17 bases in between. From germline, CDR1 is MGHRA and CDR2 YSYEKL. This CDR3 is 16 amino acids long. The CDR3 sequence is CASSQESGSSLDEQFF. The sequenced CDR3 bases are TGCGCCAGCAGCCAAGAATCAGGGTCGTCATTGGATGAG.

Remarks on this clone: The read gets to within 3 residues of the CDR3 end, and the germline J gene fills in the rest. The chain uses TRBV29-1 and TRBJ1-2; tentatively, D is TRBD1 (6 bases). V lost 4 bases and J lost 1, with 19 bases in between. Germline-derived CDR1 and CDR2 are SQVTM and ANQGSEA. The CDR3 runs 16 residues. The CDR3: CSVAGTLTAFNYGYTF. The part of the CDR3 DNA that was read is TGCAGCGTTGCGGGGACACTGACCGCCTTTAACTATGGC.

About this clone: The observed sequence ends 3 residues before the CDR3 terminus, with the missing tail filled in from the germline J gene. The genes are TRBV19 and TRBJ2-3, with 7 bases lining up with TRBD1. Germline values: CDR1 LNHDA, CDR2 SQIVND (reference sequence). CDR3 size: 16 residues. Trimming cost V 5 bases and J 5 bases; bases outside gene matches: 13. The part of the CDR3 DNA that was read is TGTGCCAGTAGTGACATGACAGGGAGTAGTGGAGATACG. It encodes CASSDMTGSSGDT. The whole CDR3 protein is CASSDMTGSSGDTQYF.

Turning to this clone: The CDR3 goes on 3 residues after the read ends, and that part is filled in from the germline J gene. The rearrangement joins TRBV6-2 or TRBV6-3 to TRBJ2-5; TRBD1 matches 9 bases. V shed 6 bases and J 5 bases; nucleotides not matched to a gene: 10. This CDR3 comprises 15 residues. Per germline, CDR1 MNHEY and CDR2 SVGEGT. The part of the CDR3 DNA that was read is TGTGCCAGCAGACCCCCCGGGACAGGGTGGGAGACC. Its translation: CASRPPGTGWET. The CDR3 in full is CASRPPGTGWETQYF.

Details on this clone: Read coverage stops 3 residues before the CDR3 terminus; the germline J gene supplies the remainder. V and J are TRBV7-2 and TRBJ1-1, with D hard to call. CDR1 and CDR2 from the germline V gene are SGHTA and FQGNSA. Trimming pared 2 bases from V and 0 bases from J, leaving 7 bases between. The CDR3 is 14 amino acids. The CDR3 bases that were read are TGTGCCAGCAGCTTAACAGCCATGAACACTGAA. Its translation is CASSLTAMNTE. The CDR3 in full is CASSLTAMNTEAFF.

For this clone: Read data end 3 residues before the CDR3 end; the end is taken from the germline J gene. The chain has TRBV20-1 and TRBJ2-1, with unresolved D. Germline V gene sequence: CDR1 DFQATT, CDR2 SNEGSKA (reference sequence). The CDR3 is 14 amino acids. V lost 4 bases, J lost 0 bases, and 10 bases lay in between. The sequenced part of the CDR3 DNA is TGCAGTGCTACCTTTCTAACCTCCTACAATGAG. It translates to CSATFLTSYNE. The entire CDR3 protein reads CSATFLTSYNEQFF.

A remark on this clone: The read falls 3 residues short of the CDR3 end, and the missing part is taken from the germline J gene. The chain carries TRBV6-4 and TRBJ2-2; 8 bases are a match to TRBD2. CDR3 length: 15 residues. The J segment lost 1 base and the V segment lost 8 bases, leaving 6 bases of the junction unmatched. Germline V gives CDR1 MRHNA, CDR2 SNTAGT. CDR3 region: CASEEREMNTGELFF. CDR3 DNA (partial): TGTGCCAGCGAGGAGCGGGAGATGAACACCGGGGAG.

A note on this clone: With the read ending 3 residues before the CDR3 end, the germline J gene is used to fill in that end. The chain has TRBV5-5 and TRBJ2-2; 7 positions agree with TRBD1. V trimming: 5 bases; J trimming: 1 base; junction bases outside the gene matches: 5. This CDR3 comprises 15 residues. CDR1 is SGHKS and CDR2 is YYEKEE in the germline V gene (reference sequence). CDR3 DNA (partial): TGTGCCAGCAGGACCGGGACAGAGAACACCGGGGAG. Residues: CASRTGTENTGE. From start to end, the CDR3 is CASRTGTENTGELFF.

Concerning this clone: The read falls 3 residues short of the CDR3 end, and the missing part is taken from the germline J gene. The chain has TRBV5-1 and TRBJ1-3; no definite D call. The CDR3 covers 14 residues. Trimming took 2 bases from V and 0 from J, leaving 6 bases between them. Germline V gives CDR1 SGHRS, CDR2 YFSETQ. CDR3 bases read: TGCGCCAGCAGCTTCTCCCCCTCTGGAAACACC. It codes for CASSFSPSGNT. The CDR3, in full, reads CASSFSPSGNTIYF.

CDR3: CASHRAGSQETQYF. The DNA read from the CDR3 is TGTGCCAGCCACCGAGCGGGGAGTCAAGAGACC. The J gene is TRBJ2-5, the V gene TRBV28; 7 bases are a match to TRBD2. From the germline J gene comes the end of the CDR3, since the read stops 3 residues before it. CDR3 length: 14 residues. Trimming took 8 bases from V and 2 from J; bases not matched to a gene: 8. The germline CDR1 and CDR2 sequences are MDHEN and SYDVKM.

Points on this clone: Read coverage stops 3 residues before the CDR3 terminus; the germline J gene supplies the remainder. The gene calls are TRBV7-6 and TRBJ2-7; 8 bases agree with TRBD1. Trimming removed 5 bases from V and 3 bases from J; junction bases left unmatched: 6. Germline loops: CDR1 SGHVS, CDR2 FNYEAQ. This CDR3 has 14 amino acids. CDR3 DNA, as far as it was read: TGTGCCAGCAGCCAAAGACAGGGGAACTACGAG. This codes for CASSQRQGNYE. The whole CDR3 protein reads CASSQRQGNYEQYF. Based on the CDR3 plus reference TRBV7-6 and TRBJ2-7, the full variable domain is GAGVSQSPRYKVTKRGQDVALRCDPISGHVSLYWYRQALGQGPEFLTYFNYEAQQDKSGLPNDRFSAERPEGSISTLTIQRTEQRDSAMYRCASSQRQGNYEQYFGPGTRLTVT.

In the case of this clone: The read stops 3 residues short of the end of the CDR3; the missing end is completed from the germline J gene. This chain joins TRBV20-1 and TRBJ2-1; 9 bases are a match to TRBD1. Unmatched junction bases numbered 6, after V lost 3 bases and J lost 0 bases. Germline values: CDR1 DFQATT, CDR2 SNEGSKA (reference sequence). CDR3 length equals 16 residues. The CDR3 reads CSASGQGTFSYNEQFF. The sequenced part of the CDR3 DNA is TGCAGTGCTAGTGGACAGGGGACTTTCTCCTACAATGAG.

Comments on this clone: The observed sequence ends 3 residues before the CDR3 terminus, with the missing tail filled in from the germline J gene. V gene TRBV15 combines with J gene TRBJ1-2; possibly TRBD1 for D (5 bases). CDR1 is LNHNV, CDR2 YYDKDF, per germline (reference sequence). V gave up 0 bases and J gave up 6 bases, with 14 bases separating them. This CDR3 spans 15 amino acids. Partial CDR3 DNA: TGTGCCACCAGCAGAGATAGAGGGGTTCGGAATGGC. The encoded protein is CATSRDRGVRNG. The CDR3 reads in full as CATSRDRGVRNGYTF.

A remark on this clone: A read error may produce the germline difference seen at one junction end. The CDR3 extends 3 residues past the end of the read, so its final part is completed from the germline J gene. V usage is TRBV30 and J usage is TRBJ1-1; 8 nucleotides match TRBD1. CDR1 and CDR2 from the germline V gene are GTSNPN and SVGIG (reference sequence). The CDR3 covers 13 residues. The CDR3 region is CAWSGQGNAEAFF. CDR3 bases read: TGTGCCTGGAGTGGACAGGGGAACGCTGAA.

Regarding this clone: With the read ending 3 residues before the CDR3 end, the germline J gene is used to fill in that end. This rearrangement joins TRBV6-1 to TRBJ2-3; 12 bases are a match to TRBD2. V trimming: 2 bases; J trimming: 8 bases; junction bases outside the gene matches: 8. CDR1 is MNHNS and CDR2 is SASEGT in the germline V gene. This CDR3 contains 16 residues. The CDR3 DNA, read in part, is TGTGCCAGCAGTGAATCCTCTAGCGGGGGGGCAGGTACG. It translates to CASSESSSGGAGT. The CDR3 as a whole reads CASSESSSGGAGTQYF.

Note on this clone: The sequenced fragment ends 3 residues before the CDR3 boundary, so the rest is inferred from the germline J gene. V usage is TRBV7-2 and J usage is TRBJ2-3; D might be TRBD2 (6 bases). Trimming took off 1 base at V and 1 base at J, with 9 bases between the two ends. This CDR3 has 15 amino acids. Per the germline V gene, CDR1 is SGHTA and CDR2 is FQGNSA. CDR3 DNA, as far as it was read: TGTGCCAGCAGCTTAGTAGCGGATGGCACAGATACG. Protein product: CASSLVADGTDT. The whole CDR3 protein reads CASSLVADGTDTQYF.

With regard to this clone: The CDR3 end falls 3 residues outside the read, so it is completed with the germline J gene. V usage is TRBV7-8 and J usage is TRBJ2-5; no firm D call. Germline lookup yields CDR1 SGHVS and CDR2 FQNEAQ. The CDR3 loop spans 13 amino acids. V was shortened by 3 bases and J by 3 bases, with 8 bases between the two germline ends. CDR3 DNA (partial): TGTGCCAGCAGCTTCAGACGGGAAGAGACC. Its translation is CASSFRREET. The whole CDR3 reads CASSFRREETQYF.

CDR3 DNA, as far as it was read: TGTGCCAGCACTAGAGGGGATGGAAACACC. This encodes CASTRGDGNT. The whole CDR3 is CASTRGDGNTIYF. The V call is TRBV5-4, the J call TRBJ1-3; perhaps TRBD1 as D (5 bases). The CDR3 is cut off 3 residues early in the read; its end comes from the germline J gene. CDR3 length: 13 residues. V shed 6 bases and J shed 3 bases, with 10 bases lying between them. Looked up from germline, CDR1 is SGHNT and CDR2 is YYREEE (reference sequence).

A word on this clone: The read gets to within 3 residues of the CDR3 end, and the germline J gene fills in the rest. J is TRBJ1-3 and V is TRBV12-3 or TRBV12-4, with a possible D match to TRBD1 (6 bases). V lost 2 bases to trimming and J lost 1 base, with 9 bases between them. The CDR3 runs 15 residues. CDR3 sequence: CASSLQGLSGNTIYF. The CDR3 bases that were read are TGTGCCAGCAGTTTACAGGGGTTGTCTGGAAACACC.